Listed below are T cell receptor beta chains from one sample, sequenced in a study of cytomegalovirus exposure and HLA in healthy donors. Clones were sequenced by immunoSEQ multiplex PCR, and TCRdb holds only the in-frame ones, with some missing. In the table there are 130,000 to 150,000 clones, about 80% of which are singletons. Sequencing was carried out using PBMCs. These receptors came from a man between 18 and 29 years old in good health and CMV-seronegative. Both conserved end residues are part of each CDR3. The D gene is left open where the match is weak. Expanded clones get a size class; other rows say once, few or many, or leave the size out.

>.|TRBV15|.|TRBJ1-1
TGTGCCACCAGCTCCCCGCCGATTCAGCCTAGACTTATGAACACTGAAGCTTTCTTT
CATSSPPIQPRLMNTEAFF
>.|TRBV7-2|.|TRBJ2-3
TGTGCCAGCAGCTTATCGGTTAGTTCAGATACGCAGTATTTT
CASSLSVSSDTQYF
>.|TRBV29-1|.|TRBJ2-1
TGCAGCGTTGGGCGGGGTGGGGGCAATGAGCAGTTCTTC
CSVGRGGGNEQFF
>.|TRBV7-8|.|TRBJ2-7
TGTGCCAGCAGCTATTCAGGATGCGAGCAGTACTTC
CASSYSGCEQYF
>TRBD1|TRBV15|few|TRBJ2-5
TGTGCCACCAGCAGAGCACGGGACAGCGTCCGGGAGACCCAGTACTTC
CATSRARDSVRETQYF
>.|TRBV11-3|.|TRBJ2-7
TGTGCCAGCAGCTACAGGGCGACTTCCTACGAGCAGTACTTC
CASSYRATSYEQYF
>TRBD2|TRBV28|.|TRBJ2-7
TGTGCCAGCAGTTCCCCGGGACTACCTTACGAGCAGTACTTC
CASSSPGLPYEQYF
>TRBD1|TRBV10-2|.|TRBJ2-1
TGCGCCAGCAGAGGGACAGGGTCCTACAATGAGCAGTTCTTC
CASRGTGSYNEQFF
>TRBD2|TRBV5-1|few|TRBJ2-2
TGCGCCAGCAGCTTGGAAGCGGGAGGGTACACCGGGGAGCTGTTTTTT
CASSLEAGGYTGELFF
>TRBD1|TRBV9|.|TRBJ1-2
TGTGCCAGCAGCGTAGACGGTACAGGGGGAAACGGTGGCTACACCTTC
CASSVDGTGGNGGYTF
>TRBD1|TRBV7-3|.|TRBJ1-2
TGTGCCAGCAGCTTAGAGCAGGGGGCGATTTATACCTTC
CASSLEQGAIYTF
>TRBD1|TRBV7-2|.|TRBJ2-4
TGTGCCAGCAGCCCGGGACAGGGTCAAGACATTCAGTACTTC
CASSPGQGQDIQYF
>.|TRBV11-2|.|TRBJ2-3
TGTGCCAGCAGCTTTTCGGGATTATTCGATACGCAGTATTTT
CASSFSGLFDTQYF
>TRBD1|TRBV6-6|.|TRBJ2-7
TGTGCCAGCAGTTACGAAAACCCGGGACAGGGTCACGAGCAGTACTTC
CASSYENPGQGHEQYF
>TRBD1|TRBV5-1|.|TRBJ2-7
TGCGCCAGTGGGACAGACAGAACCTACGAGCAGTACTTC
CASGTDRTYEQYF
>.|TRBV6-6|.|TRBJ2-5
TGTGCCAGCAGTTACTCGCGGGTCGGGGGTTCTGAGACCCAGTACTTC
CASSYSRVGGSETQYF
>TRBD2|TRBV18|.|TRBJ2-2
TGTGCCAGCTCACCACGAGGAGCGGGGGGGCCCGGGGAGCTGTTTTTT
CASSPRGAGGPGELFF
>.|TRBV27|.|TRBJ2-1
TGTGCCAGCAGTAGCCCGGACTCGACCGCTACAATGAAGCAGTTCTTC
CASSSPDSTATMKQFF
>.|TRBV2|.|TRBJ1-1
TGTGCCAGCAGTGAATCCGCCAGGTCGGAAGGGAACACTGAAGCTTTCTTT
CASSESARSEGNTEAFF
>.|TRBV20-1|.|TRBJ1-2
TGCAGTGCTACGGGTGCCTATGGCTACACCTTC
CSATGAYGYTF
>TRBD1|TRBV27|.|TRBJ2-2
TGTGCCAGCAGTTTATATCAGGGGGTATTGACCGGGGAGCTGTTTTTT
CASSLYQGVLTGELFF
>.|TRBV9|.|TRBJ2-2
TGTGCCAGCAGCGTCGAACAAGTTACGAACACCGGGGAGCTGTTTTTT
CASSVEQVTNTGELFF
>TRBD1|TRBV25-1|.|TRBJ2-1
TGTGCCAGCAGTGAATATACAGGGGCGGTCTACAATGAGCAGTTCTTC
CASSEYTGAVYNEQFF
>.|TRBV18|.|TRBJ2-3
TGTGCCAGCTCACCACTGACTAGCACAGATACGCAGTATTTT
CASSPLTSTDTQYF
>TRBD2|TRBV18|.|TRBJ2-1
TGTGCCCGACCCCGGACTAGCGGGAGCTCCTACAATGAGCAGTTCTTC
CARPRTSGSSYNEQFF
>.|TRBV2|few|TRBJ2-3
TGTGCCAGCAGTACCCCCGAGAACGCAGATACGCAGTATTTT
CASSTPENADTQYF
>.|TRBV4-1|.|TRBJ2-7
TGCGCCAGCAGCCAAGGAGGGCAGGCGACCTACGAGCAGTACTTC
CASSQGGQATYEQYF
>TRBD1|TRBV9|.|TRBJ2-7
TGTGCCAGCAGCCTTTGGACAGGGGCCGAGCAGTACTTC
CASSLWTGAEQYF
>TRBD2|TRBV7-9|once|TRBJ2-5
TGTGCCAGCAGCCCCTCCGTGCGGGAGCACGGAGAGACCCAGTACTTC
CASSPSVREHGETQYF
>.|TRBV28|.|TRBJ1-5
TGTGCCAGCAGTTCCCCCAGCGGGTATCAGCCCCAGCATTTT
CASSSPSGYQPQHF
>TRBD2|TRBV27|.|TRBJ2-5
TGTGCCAGCAGCTCCGGGACTAGCAATGTGGAGACCCAGTACTTC
CASSSGTSNVETQYF
>.|TRBV6-1|few|TRBJ1-4
TGTGCCAGCAGTGACCGATCAGGGTTAGTTAGTGAAAAACTGTTTTTT
CASSDRSGLVSEKLFF
>TRBD2|TRBV7-3|.|TRBJ2-5
TGTGCCAGCAGCTCCATCGGGACTAGGGGAGAGACCCAGTACTTC
CASSSIGTRGETQYF
>.|TRBV6-1|.|TRBJ1-4
TGTGCCAGCAGTGACCGCGGTGGGAGGCCAACTAATGAAAAACTGTTTTTT
CASSDRGGRPTNEKLFF
>TRBD1|TRBV9|.|TRBJ1-5
TGTGCCAGCAGCAATACAGGGGGACCCAATCAGCCCCAGCATTTT
CASSNTGGPNQPQHF
>TRBD1|TRBV9|.|TRBJ1-4
TGTGCCAGCACCCCAGGGGGCACTAATGAAAAACTGTTTTTT
CASTPGGTNEKLFF
>TRBD1|TRBV18|.|TRBJ1-2
TGTGCCAGCTCACCCCGGACAGGGGGCCTTACCGTAGGTGGCTACACCTTC
CASSPRTGGLTVGGYTF
>.|TRBV29-1|.|TRBJ1-1
TGCAGCGTTGGGACAATTGTAACAGGGAACACTGAAGCTTTCTTT
CSVGTIVTGNTEAFF
>.|TRBV28|.|TRBJ2-1
TGTGCCAGCAGTTCTTTAGACAAGCCGAGCTCCTACAATGAGCAGTTCTTC
CASSSLDKPSSYNEQFF
>TRBD2|TRBV9|.|TRBJ2-5
TGTGCCAGCAGCTCCTACGGACTAGCGGGAGGGCGAGAGACCCAGTACTTC
CASSSYGLAGGRETQYF
>.|TRBV5-4|once|TRBJ2-3
TGTGCCAGCAGCTTGGACCCAGGTGGAATTAGCACAGATACGCAGTATTTT
CASSLDPGGISTDTQYF
>.|TRBV30|.|TRBJ1-6
TGTGCCTGGAACCGCGGGGCGGGCGGTTCACCCCTCCACTTT
CAWNRGAGGSPLHF
>TRBD2|TRBV5-1|.|TRBJ2-7
TGCGCCAGCAGCTTGCTAGCGGGAGGACTTACGAACTACGAGCAGTACTTC
CASSLLAGGLTNYEQYF
>.|TRBV7-8|.|TRBJ2-4
TGTGCCAGCAGCGTGGACATTGTAGAAAACATTCAGTACTTC
CASSVDIVENIQYF
>TRBD2|TRBV18|.|TRBJ2-7
TGTGCCAGCTCACCAGGGGGGGACGAGCAGTACTTC
CASSPGGDEQYF
>.|TRBV9|.|TRBJ1-1
TGTGCCAGCAGCGTAGATTCCAGATCAGTCGGGACTGAAGCTTTCTTT
CASSVDSRSVGTEAFF
>.|TRBV10-2|few|TRBJ1-1
TGCGCCAGCAGCGAAAACGGGCGAGGGGGAGACACTGAAGCTTTCTTT
CASSENGRGGDTEAFF
>TRBD2|TRBV10-2|few|TRBJ2-2
TGCGCCAGCGGGGGACTAGCGGGCGGCACCGGGGAGCTGTTTTTT
CASGGLAGGTGELFF
>TRBD2|TRBV9|few|TRBJ2-1
TGTGCCAGCAGCGTAGATAGCGGGGTTTACAATGAGCAGTTCTTC
CASSVDSGVYNEQFF